Below, 6 T cell receptor beta chains from the same sample are listed, as sequenced in a study of blood T cell repertoires in COVID-19. Profiled with immunoSEQ multiplex PCR; TCRdb holds only in-frame clones, not every one. This table holds about 240,000 clones, about 86% found once. The sample comprised peripheral blood. These receptors all come from a woman of 80 years or more with acute or convalescent COVID-19.

This clone was counted a single time. V and J are TRBV28 and TRBJ1-5; tentatively, D is TRBD1 (6 bases). V dropped 3 bases and J dropped 2 bases, with 17 bases sitting between them. Germline assignment: CDR1 MDHEN and CDR2 SYDVKM. The CDR3 is made up of 17 amino acids. This chain's CDR3 is CASSFQGTFAGNQPQHF. The CDR3 coding sequence is TGTGCCAGCAGTTTCCAGGGGACGTTTGCGGGCAATCAGCCCCAGCATTTT.

This clone was seen a few times. The chain is built from TRBV7-3 and TRBJ2-7; the D is unclear. Germline CDR1 and CDR2: SGHTA and FQGTGA. The CDR3 consists of 13 residues. V lost 4 bases, J lost 3 bases, and 10 bases lay in between. CDR3 in amino acids: CASSSSPGYEQYF. The CDR3 DNA is TGTGCCAGCAGCTCCTCGCCGGGCTACGAGCAGTACTTC. Filled out from reference TRBV7-3 and TRBJ2-7, the complete variable domain reads GAGVSQTPSNKVTEKGKYVELRCDPISGHTALYWYRQSLGQGPEFLIYFQGTGAADDSGLPNDRFFAVRPEGSVSTLKIQRTERGDSAVYLCASSSSPGYEQYFGPGTRLTVT.

Ten or more counts support this clone. The rearrangement uses TRBV15 and TRBJ2-1, with 11 bases aligning to TRBD2. Looked up from germline, CDR1 is LNHNV and CDR2 is YYDKDF (reference sequence). V lost 7 bases to trimming and J lost 10 bases; unmatched junction nucleotides: 9. The CDR3 runs to 14 residues. CDR3 protein: CATTLAGGVKEQFF. The CDR3 DNA is TGTGCCACCACTCTAGCGGGGGGCGTCAAAGAGCAGTTCTTC.

The rearrangement joins TRBV2 to TRBJ2-1; perhaps TRBD1 as D (6 bases). V gave up 7 bases and J gave up 7 bases, with 14 bases separating them. Germline-derived CDR1 and CDR2 are SNHLY and FYNNEI. The CDR3 spans 13 residues. The CDR3 coding sequence is TGTGCCAGCACTCAGGACCAGGGGAATGAGCAGTTCTTC. This encodes CASTQDQGNEQFF.

This chain uses TRBV2 with TRBJ2-4, with D possibly TRBD1 on 5 matching bases. CDR1 and CDR2 from the germline V gene are SNHLY and FYNNEI. V was trimmed by 3 bases and J by 7 bases, leaving 16 bases between them. This CDR3 is 15 amino acids long. This chain's CDR3 is CASSETPHSGNIQYF. The CDR3 region has the DNA TGTGCCAGCAGTGAGACACCTCATTCAGGGAACATTCAGTACTTC.

The chain has TRBV6-6 and TRBJ2-1; 7 bases are a match to TRBD1. The V gene end was trimmed by 0 bases and the J gene end by 7 bases; junction bases not matched to a gene: 3. Germline loops: CDR1 MNHNY, CDR2 SVGAGI (reference sequence). The CDR3 consists of 14 residues. In DNA, the CDR3 is TGTGCCAGCAGTTACTCCCCAGGGGGAAATGAGCAGTTCTTC. The encoded protein is CASSYSPGGNEQFF.